A selection of T cell receptor beta chains follows, all from one sample in a study of T cell changes during pregnancy in multiple sclerosis. Sequenced by immunoSEQ multiplex PCR; TCRdb stores in-frame clones only, minus some. The table has 40,000 or so clones, around 90% seen once. This material consisted of CD4+ T cells from peripheral blood mononuclear cells, taken in the third trimester of pregnancy. The source of these receptors is a female donor in good health, enrolled as a control in a pregnancy study. The CDR3 runs from the conserved cysteine through the conserved F or W. Fields, in order: J gene, V gene, clone size, D gene, CDR3 DNA, CDR3 protein. D genes are given only for firm matches. The listing skips clone size in some rows; elsewhere it reads once, few, many or a size class.

>TRBJ1-4|TRBV7-9|-|TRBD1
TGTGCCAGCAGCTGGGACAGACCTTCAACTAATGAAAAACTGTTTTTT
CASSWDRPSTNEKLFF
>TRBJ1-3|TRBV7-8|-|-
TGTGCCAGCAGCCAATCAGGGAGGGGAAACACCATATATTTT
CASSQSGRGNTIYF
>TRBJ2-2|TRBV5-1|-|-
TGCGCCAGCAGCCCCACCCCGGGGACGAACACCGGGGAGCTGTTTTTT
CASSPTPGTNTGELFF
>TRBJ1-4|TRBV7-8|-|-
TGTGCCAGCAGCTTAGGAGGGCTTAATGAAAAACTGTTTTTT
CASSLGGLNEKLFF
>TRBJ2-1|TRBV5-1|-|TRBD1
TGCGCCAGCAGCTTAGGGGGACAGGGGGCCGGTGAGCAGTTCTTC
CASSLGGQGAGEQFF
>TRBJ2-7|TRBV28|-|TRBD2
TGTGCCAGCAGTTTCGGGGGGAGCATGTACGAGCAGTACTTC
CASSFGGSMYEQYF
>TRBJ2-7|TRBV18|-|-
TGTGCCAGCTCACCACGGAGGGCCGGGTACGAGCAGTACTTC
CASSPRRAGYEQYF
>TRBJ2-1|TRBV11-3|-|TRBD2
TGTGCCAGCAGCTTAGGGGCTAGCGGGGGGTCCAATGAGCAGTTCTTC
CASSLGASGGSNEQFF
>TRBJ2-1|TRBV7-2|-|TRBD1
TGTGCCAGCAGCCCAGACAGGGGCACCTACAATGAGCAGTTCTTC
CASSPDRGTYNEQFF
>TRBJ1-2|TRBV1|-|-
TGCACCAGCAAAAAGACAGGGAATAGCTATGGCTACACCTTC
CTSKKTGNSYGYTF
>TRBJ2-7|TRBV27|-|TRBD2
TGTGCCAGCAGTTACCACGGGGGGGCCTCTCCCGAGCAGTACTTC
CASSYHGGASPEQYF
>TRBJ2-3|TRBV19|-|-
TGTGCCAGTAGTACGGGGTGGGTCACAGATACGCAGTATTTT
CASSTGWVTDTQYF
>TRBJ2-1|TRBV10-1|-|TRBD1
TGCGCCAGCAGTACGGGACAGACCAATGAGCAGTTCTTC
CASSTGQTNEQFF
>TRBJ1-1|TRBV19|-|-
TGTGCCAGTAGGGAGGGATTGGTCACTGAAGCTTTCTTT
CASREGLVTEAFF
>TRBJ2-1|TRBV4-3|-|TRBD2
TGCGCCAGCAGCCAAGTTTTAGCGGGAGTTGAGCAGTTCTTC
CASSQVLAGVEQFF
>TRBJ2-5|TRBV29-1|-|TRBD1
TGCAGCGCTCACAGGGGGCCTGGGGAGACCCAGTACTTC
CSAHRGPGETQYF
>TRBJ1-2|TRBV29-1|-|-
TGCAGCGTTGCGCTCCAGGGGCGTCAGAATGGCTACACCTTC
CSVALQGRQNGYTF
>TRBJ2-7|TRBV5-1|once|-
TGCGCCAGCAGCATAGGACAGACTTACGAGCAGTACTTC
CASSIGQTYEQYF
>TRBJ2-3|TRBV4-3|-|-
TGCGCCAGCAGCCAAGAGCCCGGGAGTCTAGATACGCAGTATTTT
CASSQEPGSLDTQYF
>TRBJ1-4|TRBV30|-|TRBD1
TGTGCCTGGAGTCCGTGGGGACAGGGGAATGAAAAACTGTTTTTT
CAWSPWGQGNEKLFF
>TRBJ2-6|TRBV18|-|-
TGTGCCAGCTCACCACTAGTCTCTGGGGCCAACGTCCTGACTTTC
CASSPLVSGANVLTF
>TRBJ2-5|TRBV2|-|-
TGTGCCAGCCGAGCGGACCAAGAGACCCAGTACTTC
CASRADQETQYF
>TRBJ2-5|TRBV9|-|TRBD1
TGTGCCAGCAGCCCATCAGGGGGATACCAAGAGACCCAGTACTTC
CASSPSGGYQETQYF
>TRBJ1-5|TRBV7-2|-|TRBD1
TGTGCCAGCAGCCAAGGGATACAGGGGGTTTATCAGCCCCAGCATTTT
CASSQGIQGVYQPQHF
>TRBJ2-5|TRBV27|-|-
TGTGCCAGCCGCCCCAGGGGCGCGGAGACCCAGTACTTC
CASRPRGAETQYF
>TRBJ1-5|TRBV27|-|TRBD1
TGTGCCAGCGGACTTACCGGGACAGCGAGCAATCAGCCCCAGCATTTT
CASGLTGTASNQPQHF
>TRBJ2-1|TRBV5-4|-|TRBD1
TGTGCCAGCAGCACAGGACAGGGGCGCTCCTACAATGAGCAGTTCTTC
CASSTGQGRSYNEQFF
>TRBJ2-2|TRBV11-1|-|TRBD2
TGTGCCAGCAGCTCAATCGGGGGGTCCGGGGAGCTGTTTTTT
CASSSIGGSGELFF
>TRBJ2-7|TRBV30|-|TRBD2
TGTGCCTGGAGTAAATATCCCGGGACTAGCGGAGGGAGAGGCGAGCAGTACTTC
CAWSKYPGTSGGRGEQYF
>TRBJ1-1|TRBV19|-|TRBD1
TGTGCCAGTAGTATCCAGGGGGTGGGCGTCACTGAAGCTTTCTTT
CASSIQGVGVTEAFF
>TRBJ2-3|TRBV7-3|-|TRBD2
TGTGCCAGCAGCTTAAGAGCGGGGGGGCCTGAGACGCAGTATTTT
CASSLRAGGPETQYF
>TRBJ2-4|TRBV4-1|-|TRBD1
TGCGCCAGCAGCTTTGGACAGGGGAACATTCAGTACTTC
CASSFGQGNIQYF
>TRBJ2-5|TRBV5-8|-|TRBD2
TGTGCCAGCAGCAACGGACTAGCGGGACCTCAGTACTTC
CASSNGLAGPQYF
>TRBJ1-2|TRBV4-1|few|TRBD1
TGCGCCAGCAGCCAACCGACAGGGGTCGGGGTAGCCTATGGCTACACCTTC
CASSQPTGVGVAYGYTF
>TRBJ2-4|TRBV10-3|-|TRBD2
TGTGCCATCAGTGAGCCGGCGGGGGAGAAAAACATTCAGTACTTC
CAISEPAGEKNIQYF
>TRBJ1-3|TRBV5-8|-|-
TGTGCCAGCAGCTTGAGTAGCCACACCATATATTTT
CASSLSSHTIYF
>TRBJ1-1|TRBV7-9|-|-
TGTGCCAGCAGTCTAGTGTATATTGTTCCGAACACTGAAGCTTTCTTT
CASSLVYIVPNTEAFF
>TRBJ2-6|TRBV4-3|-|TRBD2
TGCGCCAGCAGCCGAATCCTCGCGGGGGGCTCTGGGGCCAACGTCCTGACTTTC
CASSRILAGGSGANVLTF
>TRBJ2-1|TRBV10-3|once|-
TGTGCCATCAGCACCCCTACCGAGCAGTTCTTC
CAISTPTEQFF
>TRBJ1-5|TRBV28|few|-
TGTGCCAGCACCCCGGGGGGGGTCACTCAGCCCCAGCATTTT
CASTPGGVTQPQHF
>TRBJ2-1|TRBV6-5|-|-
TGTGCCAGCAGTTACTCAGCGGGCCAGGGATACAATGAGCAGTTCTTC
CASSYSAGQGYNEQFF
>TRBJ1-4|TRBV7-2|-|-
TGTGCCAGCGTTCCAGGTGCTTCAACTAATGAAAAACTGTTTTTT
CASVPGASTNEKLFF
>TRBJ2-1|TRBV14|-|-
TGTGCCAGCAGCCCCCTCTCCTCCTACAATGAGCAGTTCTTC
CASSPLSSYNEQFF
>TRBJ1-5|TRBV2|-|TRBD1
TGTGCCAGCAGGGGATCCGGGACAGGGAGTCAGCCCCAGCATTTT
CASRGSGTGSQPQHF
>TRBJ2-3|TRBV28|-|TRBD2
TGTGCCAGCAGTCTCGCCCCAGCGGGGAGGCAACTTTCGCAGTATTTT
CASSLAPAGRQLSQYF
>TRBJ2-7|TRBV9|-|TRBD1
TGTGCCAGCAGCATTGGGACAGCTGACTCCTACGAGCAGTACTTC
CASSIGTADSYEQYF
>TRBJ2-7|TRBV27|-|-
TGTGCCAGCAGTTTATTTCAGCCACCCGACTCCTCCTACGAGCAGTACTTC
CASSLFQPPDSSYEQYF
>TRBJ2-3|TRBV5-1|-|TRBD2
TGCGCCAGCAGCTTACCTAGCGGGTCCGCAGATACGCAGTATTTT
CASSLPSGSADTQYF
>TRBJ1-2|TRBV4-2|-|TRBD1
TGTGCCAGCAGCCCCATCAACGTAGGACAGGGGGAGAACTATGGCTACACCTTC
CASSPINVGQGENYGYTF
>TRBJ1-1|TRBV4-1|-|-
TGCGCCAGCAGCCTCTCGGGGGGCAGGGGAAACACTGAAGCTTTCTTT
CASSLSGGRGNTEAFF
>TRBJ1-2|TRBV5-6|-|-
TGTGCCAGCAGCTTGGTCGGAGCCTATGGCTACACCTTC
CASSLVGAYGYTF
>TRBJ1-1|TRBV30|-|-
TGTGCCTGGAGTAGGGAGGGCAGCACTGAAGCTTTCTTT
CAWSREGSTEAFF
>TRBJ1-1|TRBV5-1|-|-
TGCGCCAGCAGCTTGGCCAGGAACACTGAAGCTTTCTTT
CASSLARNTEAFF
>TRBJ2-3|TRBV9|-|TRBD1
TGTGCCAGCAGCCGTAGGGAAGGGACAGCAGATACGCAGTATTTT
CASSRREGTADTQYF
>TRBJ2-1|TRBV12-5|once|TRBD2
TGTGCTAGTGGTTTGTCACCAGCGGGAGGGCCTCATGAGCAGTTCTTC
CASGLSPAGGPHEQFF
>TRBJ2-1|TRBV5-4|once|-
TGTGCCAGCAGAAGACAGAATGAGCAGTTCTTC
CASRRQNEQFF
>TRBJ2-3|TRBV11-1|-|TRBD2
TGTGCCAGCAGCTTTAGCGGGGGGCTCACAGATACGCAGTATTTT
CASSFSGGLTDTQYF
>TRBJ1-3|TRBV5-1|-|-
TGCGCCAGCAGCTTGGCTACTGGAAACACCATATATTTT
CASSLATGNTIYF
>TRBJ1-2|TRBV2|-|TRBD1
TGTGCCAGCAGGGGGACAGGGAAGGGCGGCTACACCTTC
CASRGTGKGGYTF
>TRBJ1-6|TRBV27|-|TRBD1
TGTGCCAGCAGTTTGACAGGGCAAGCCATCTCACCCCTCCACTTT
CASSLTGQAISPLHF